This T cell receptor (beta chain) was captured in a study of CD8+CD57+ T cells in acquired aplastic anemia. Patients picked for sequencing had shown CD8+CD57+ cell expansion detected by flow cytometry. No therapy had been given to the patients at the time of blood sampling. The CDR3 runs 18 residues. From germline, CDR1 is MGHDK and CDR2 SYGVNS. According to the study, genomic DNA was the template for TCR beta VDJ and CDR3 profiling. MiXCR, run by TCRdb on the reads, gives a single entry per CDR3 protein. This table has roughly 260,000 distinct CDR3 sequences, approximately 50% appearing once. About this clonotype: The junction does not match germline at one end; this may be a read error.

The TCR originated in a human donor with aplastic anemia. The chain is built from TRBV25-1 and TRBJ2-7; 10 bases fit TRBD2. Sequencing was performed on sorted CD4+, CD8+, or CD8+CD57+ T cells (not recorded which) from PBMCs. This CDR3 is CATSETSPVWTSGQEQYF. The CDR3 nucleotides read TGTGCCACCAGTGAAACAAGCCCCGTGTGGACTAGCGGCCAGGAGCAGTACTTC.